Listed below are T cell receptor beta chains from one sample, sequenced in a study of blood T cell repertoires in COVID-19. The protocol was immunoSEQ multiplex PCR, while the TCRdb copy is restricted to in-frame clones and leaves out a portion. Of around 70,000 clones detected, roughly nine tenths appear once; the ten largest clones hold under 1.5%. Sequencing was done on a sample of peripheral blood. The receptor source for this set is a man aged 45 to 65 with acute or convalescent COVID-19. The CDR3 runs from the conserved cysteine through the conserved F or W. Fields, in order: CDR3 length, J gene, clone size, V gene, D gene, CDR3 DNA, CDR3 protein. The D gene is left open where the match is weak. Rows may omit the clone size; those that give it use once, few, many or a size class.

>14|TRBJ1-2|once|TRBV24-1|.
TGTGCCACCAGTGACTACGACACGTCCTATGGCTACACCTTC
CATSDYDTSYGYTF
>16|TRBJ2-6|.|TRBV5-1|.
TGCGCCAGCAGCTGGGAGTGGAGGTCTGGGGCCAACGTCCTGACTTTC
CASSWEWRSGANVLTF
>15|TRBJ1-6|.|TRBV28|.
TGTGCCAGCAGTTCACGTACAGGGTTGCATTCACCCCTCCACTTT
CASSSRTGLHSPLHF
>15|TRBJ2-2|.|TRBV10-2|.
TGCGCCAGCTTGGGCGGAGAGGGGAACACCGGGGAGCTGTTTTTT
CASLGGEGNTGELFF
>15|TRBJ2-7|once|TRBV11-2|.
TGTGCCAGCAGCACCCAGACAGAGACTTCCTACGAGCAGTACTTC
CASSTQTETSYEQYF
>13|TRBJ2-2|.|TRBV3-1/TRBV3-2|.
TGTGCCAGCAACGCCAGGGGCACCGGGGAGCTGTTTTTT
CASNARGTGELFF
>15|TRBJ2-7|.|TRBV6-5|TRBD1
TGTGCCAGCACTCAACAGGGGGGCAGTACCTACGAGCAGTACTTC
CASTQQGGSTYEQYF
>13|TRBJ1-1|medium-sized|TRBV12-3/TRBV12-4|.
TGTGCCAGCAGTCTCGGACATTCGTTGTTAGCTTTCTTT
CASSLGHSLLAFF
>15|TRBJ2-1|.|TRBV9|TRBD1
TGTGCCAGCAGCGTAGTAGGACAGGGGTACAATGAGCAGTTCTTC
CASSVVGQGYNEQFF
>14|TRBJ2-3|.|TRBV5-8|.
TGTGCCAGCAGTTTGGGGGGCATCACAGATACGCAGTATTTT
CASSLGGITDTQYF
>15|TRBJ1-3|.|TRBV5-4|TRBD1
TGTGCCAGCAGCTGGACAGGGACCTCTGGAAACACCATATATTTT
CASSWTGTSGNTIYF
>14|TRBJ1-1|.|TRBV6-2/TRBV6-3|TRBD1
TGTGCCAGCAGCCAACAGCTAGGGGGCAGCGAAGCTTTCTTT
CASSQQLGGSEAFF
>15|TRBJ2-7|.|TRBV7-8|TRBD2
TGTGCCAGCAGCTTCGCGGGGGTGGGGTCCTACGAGCAGTACTTC
CASSFAGVGSYEQYF
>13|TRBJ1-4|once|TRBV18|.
TGTGCCAGCTCTCCGGGGGGGAATGAAAAACTGTTTTTT
CASSPGGNEKLFF
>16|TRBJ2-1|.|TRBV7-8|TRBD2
TGTGCCAGCAGCTTAAGACTAGCCGGCTCCTACAATGAGCAGTTCTTC
CASSLRLAGSYNEQFF
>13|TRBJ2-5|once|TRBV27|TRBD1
TGTGCCAGCAGGGGGACAGGTCAAGAGACCCAGTACTTC
CASRGTGQETQYF
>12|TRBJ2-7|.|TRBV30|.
TGTGCCTGGAGTGTAACTCCCTACGAGCAGTACTTC
CAWSVTPYEQYF
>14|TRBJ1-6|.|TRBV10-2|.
TGCGCCAGCGTAACAAGTGGACTGGGTTCACCCCTCCACTTT
CASVTSGLGSPLHF
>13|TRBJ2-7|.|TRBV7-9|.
TGTGCCAGCAACGATTACCAGGCCTACGAGCAGTACTTC
CASNDYQAYEQYF
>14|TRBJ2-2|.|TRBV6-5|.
TGTGCCAGCAGTTTAGGGGTCGACACCGGGGAGCTGTTTTTT
CASSLGVDTGELFF
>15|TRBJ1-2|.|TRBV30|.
TGTGCCTGGAGTGTAGTACAGGGAATAGCCTATGGCTACACCTTC
CAWSVVQGIAYGYTF
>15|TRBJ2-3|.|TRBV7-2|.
TGTGCCAGCAGCCCCGGACATTCCCAGGGAGATACGCAGTATTTT
CASSPGHSQGDTQYF
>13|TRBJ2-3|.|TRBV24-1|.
TGTGCCACCAGTCGAGGCGGATCAGATACGCAGTATTTT
CATSRGGSDTQYF
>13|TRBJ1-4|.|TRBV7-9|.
TGTGCCAGCAGCCGCCAGGGTTATGAAAAACTGTTTTTT
CASSRQGYEKLFF
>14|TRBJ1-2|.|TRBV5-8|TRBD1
TGTGCCAGCAGCCCCGGGACAGGGGGCGTAAGCTACACCTTC
CASSPGTGGVSYTF